This T cell receptor (beta chain) is from a study of PD-L1 blockade in urothelial cancer. Across the study: Between 0 and 3 prior chemotherapy regimens had been given to patients.

Patients presented with locally advanced or metastatic urothelial carcinoma. Every PCR received spiked-in synthetic TCR analog templates. Method: immunoSEQ multiplex PCR; TCRdb's copy keeps in-frame clones and lacks some. Of 70,000 to 85,000 clones in the sample, around four fifths were seen once. Regarding this clone: What it binds is not known.

Whole-study findings and limits: Lower pretreatment blood TCR clonality, under the median, predicted better survival, researchers reported.

Sequences were derived from PBMCs, sampled around atezolizumab (anti-PD-L1) treatment. This TCR derives from a man between 65 and 85 years old with urothelial cancer.

The CDR3 DNA reads TGCGCCAGCAGCTTGGGGCGGGACGAGCAGTACTTC. Encoded protein: CASSLGRDEQYF. V usage is TRBV5-1 and J usage is TRBJ2-7, with a possible D match to TRBD2 (5 bases). CDR1 and CDR2 (germline): SGHRS, YFSETQ. V was cut by 0 bases and J by 5 bases, with 6 bases left in between. The CDR3 consists of 12 residues.